Listed below are T cell receptor beta chains from one sample, sequenced in a study of blood T cell repertoires in COVID-19. The method was immunoSEQ multiplex PCR; TCRdb's version includes in-frame clones alone and lacks a portion of them. The table has roughly 200,000 clones, roughly 80% seen once. Sample: peripheral blood. Receptors originate from a man aged 55 to 70 with acute or convalescent COVID-19. The CDR3 runs from the conserved cysteine through the conserved F or W. D genes are given only for firm matches. Only some rows state a clone size, as once, few, many or a class for expanded clones.

j_call,v_call,clone_size,d_call,cdr3_nt,cdr3_aa
TRBJ1-1,TRBV6-5,.,.,TGTGCCAGCAGACGGAGTAACACTGAAGCTTTCTTT,CASRRSNTEAFF
TRBJ2-7,TRBV4-3,.,.,TGCGCCAGCAGCCAAGGTGCGGCGAGCTCCTACGAGCAGTACTTC,CASSQGAASSYEQYF
TRBJ1-3,TRBV12-3/TRBV12-4,.,.,TGTGCCAGCAGTTTCGTAGCTGGAAACACCATATATTTT,CASSFVAGNTIYF
TRBJ2-1,TRBV19,.,.,TGTGCCAGTACCCCCGTTAGCTCCTACAATGAGCAGTTCTTC,CASTPVSSYNEQFF
TRBJ1-2,TRBV12-3/TRBV12-4,.,.,TGTGCCAGCAGTTTCGCGGGGTATGGCTACACCTTC,CASSFAGYGYTF
TRBJ2-5,TRBV6-6,.,TRBD1,TGTGCCAGCAGTCACAGAACCGGGACAGGGGGCGGAGAGACCCAGTACTTC,CASSHRTGTGGGETQYF
TRBJ2-7,TRBV28,.,.,TGTGCCAGCAGTTCCCTACCCCTCTACGAGCAGTACTTC,CASSSLPLYEQYF
TRBJ1-2,TRBV6-5,.,TRBD1,TGTGCCAGCCGTCAGGGGGCTGGAGGCTACACCTTC,CASRQGAGGYTF
TRBJ2-3,TRBV6-2/TRBV6-3,once,.,TGTGCCAGCAGCAGATTGCAAACAGGGCCGGGGGATACGCAGTATTTT,CASSRLQTGPGDTQYF
TRBJ1-5,TRBV10-3,.,.,TGTGCCATCAGTGAATTACAGGGAAGTCAGCCCCAGCATTTT,CAISELQGSQPQHF
TRBJ1-2,TRBV6-5,.,.,TGTGCCAGCAGTTCCGGACTCCTGGGTGGCTACACCTTC,CASSSGLLGGYTF
TRBJ1-4,TRBV7-2,.,TRBD1,TGTGCCAGCAGGACAGGGGGCTCCAGTGAAAAACTGTTTTTT,CASRTGGSSEKLFF
TRBJ2-3,TRBV5-4,.,TRBD2,TGTGCCAGCAGCGAGACTAGCGGAAGCACAGATACGCAGTATTTT,CASSETSGSTDTQYF
TRBJ1-5,TRBV2,few,.,TGTGCCAGCAGTGAGACTCAGACTAATCAGCCCCAGCATTTT,CASSETQTNQPQHF
TRBJ1-5,TRBV4-1,.,TRBD1,TGCGCCAGCAGAAGGGTATCAGGGGGGAGCAATCAGCCCCAGCATTTT,CASRRVSGGSNQPQHF
TRBJ1-6,TRBV9,.,TRBD1,TGTGCCAGCAGCGTAGGGACAGGGGTCGAGGGTTCACCCCTCCACTTT,CASSVGTGVEGSPLHF
TRBJ2-2,TRBV19,.,.,TGTGCCAGTAGTATGGGGCCGTTCACCGGGGAGCTGTTTTTT,CASSMGPFTGELFF
TRBJ2-1,TRBV19,.,.,TGTGCCAGTAGGGGGACACCCAACTCCTACAATGAGCAGTTCTTC,CASRGTPNSYNEQFF
TRBJ2-3,TRBV27,.,TRBD1,TGTGCCAGCAGTTTTTATACAGGGGGCAGAACAGATACGCAGTATTTT,CASSFYTGGRTDTQYF
TRBJ2-7,TRBV19,.,.,TGTGCCAGTAGTATAACCGCGGGACAGTCCTACGAGCAGTACTTC,CASSITAGQSYEQYF
TRBJ1-1,TRBV19,.,TRBD1,TGTGCCAGTAGTGTACAGGGGGAAGGGGTAGCTTTCTTT,CASSVQGEGVAFF
TRBJ2-1,TRBV25-1,.,TRBD2,TGTGCCAGCAGAGAGACTAGCGAGGTAGAGCAGTTCTTC,CASRETSEVEQFF
TRBJ1-3,TRBV28,few,.,TGTGCCAGCTGGGGCAGTACTGGAAACACCATATATTTT,CASWGSTGNTIYF
TRBJ2-1,TRBV7-6,.,TRBD2,TGTGCCAGCAGCTTAGCGAGGGCTAGCGGCTACAATGAGCAGTTCTTC,CASSLARASGYNEQFF
TRBJ2-3,TRBV24-1,.,TRBD2,TGTGCCACCAGTGATTGGACTAGCGGGAGGGCAGATACGCAGTATTTT,CATSDWTSGRADTQYF
TRBJ1-6,TRBV7-2,.,TRBD1,TGTGCCAGCAGCCCTAGACAGGGGAGGGGTTCACCCCTCCACTTT,CASSPRQGRGSPLHF
TRBJ2-5,TRBV27,.,.,TGTGCCAGCAGTTTAGCCACCTCGGGGGAGACCCAGTACTTC,CASSLATSGETQYF
TRBJ1-1,TRBV11-2,.,.,TGTGCCAGCAGCGCCCGGGTAAGGGAGAGGAACACTGAAGCTTTCTTT,CASSARVRERNTEAFF
TRBJ1-5,TRBV7-8,.,TRBD1,TGTGCCAGCAGCTTACAGGGGGCGGCTTCTCAGCCCCAGCATTTT,CASSLQGAASQPQHF
TRBJ2-2,TRBV6-4,.,.,TGTGCCAGCAAACAGGACCTACTAAACACCGGGGAGCTGTTTTTT,CASKQDLLNTGELFF
TRBJ1-6,TRBV5-1,.,TRBD1,TGCGCCAGCAGCGAACAGGGGGCTGATAATTCACCCCTCCACTTT,CASSEQGADNSPLHF
TRBJ1-5,TRBV2,.,TRBD1,TGTGCCAGCAGTGATGCGGTCTCGACAGGGTCCAATCAGCCCCAGCATTTT,CASSDAVSTGSNQPQHF
TRBJ1-1,TRBV19,.,.,TGTGCCAGTAGTCAATACACTGAAGCTTTCTTT,CASSQYTEAFF
TRBJ1-2,TRBV12-5,.,.,TGTGCTAGTGGTTGGGCAACCGGGACAGGCTACACCTTC,CASGWATGTGYTF